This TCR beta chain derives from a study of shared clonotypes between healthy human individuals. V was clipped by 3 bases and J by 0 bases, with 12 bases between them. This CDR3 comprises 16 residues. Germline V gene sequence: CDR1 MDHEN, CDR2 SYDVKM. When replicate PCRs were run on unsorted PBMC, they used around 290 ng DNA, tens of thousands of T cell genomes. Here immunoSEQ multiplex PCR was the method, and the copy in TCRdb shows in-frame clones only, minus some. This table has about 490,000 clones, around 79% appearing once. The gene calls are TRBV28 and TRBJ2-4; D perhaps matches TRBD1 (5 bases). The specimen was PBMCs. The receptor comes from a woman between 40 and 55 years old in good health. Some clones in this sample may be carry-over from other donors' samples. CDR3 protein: CASSLLGRGAKNIQYF. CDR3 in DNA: TGTGCCAGCAGTTTGCTCGGAAGGGGAGCCAAAAACATTCAGTACTTC.